The rows below give T cell receptor beta chains drawn from one sample of a study of T cell responses to AZD1222 COVID-19 vaccine. The protocol was immunoSEQ multiplex PCR, while the TCRdb copy is restricted to in-frame clones and leaves out a portion. The table has 110,000 or so clones, roughly 91% seen once. The sequenced sample was peripheral blood, obtained 28 days after the second AZD1222 dose. The source is an adult who received the AZD1222 COVID-19 vaccine. Both conserved end residues are part of each CDR3. The order of the fields is CDR3 protein, CDR3 DNA, D gene, V gene, J gene, clone size. The D gene is left open where the match is weak. Clone sizes are given selectively: once, few, many, or a class where the clone is expanded.

CDR3: CASSLGSGPATDTQYF; DNA: TGTGCCAGCAGCTTAGGGAGCGGGCCTGCGACAGATACGCAGTATTTT; D: -; V: TRBV11-3; J: TRBJ2-3; size: -
CDR3: CASLTLTGILMDYGYTF; DNA: TGTGCCAGCCTGACCCTGACAGGCATCCTGATGGACTATGGCTACACCTTC; D: -; V: TRBV28; J: TRBJ1-2; size: -
CDR3: CASTAPGTEAFF; DNA: TGTGCCAGCACCGCCCCGGGGACTGAAGCTTTCTTT; D: -; V: TRBV5-4; J: TRBJ1-1; size: -
CDR3: CASSRRLRQNTGELFF; DNA: TGTGCCAGCTCCCGAAGACTCCGTCAGAACACCGGGGAGCTGTTTTTT; D: -; V: TRBV18; J: TRBJ2-2; size: once
CDR3: CASSVGRGPGELFF; DNA: TGTGCCAGCAGCGTGGGCAGGGGGCCCGGGGAGCTGTTTTTT; D: TRBD1; V: TRBV7-8; J: TRBJ2-2; size: -
CDR3: CASSHDAFNDPISSGEQYF; DNA: TGTGCCAGCAGCCACGACGCATTCAATGACCCCATATCATCCGGCGAGCAGTACTTC; D: -; V: TRBV27; J: TRBJ2-7; size: few
CDR3: CASGLVYEQYF; DNA: TGTGCTAGTGGTTTGGTATACGAGCAGTACTTC; D: -; V: TRBV12-5; J: TRBJ2-7; size: -
CDR3: CAMGPYTEAFF; DNA: TGTGCCATGGGCCCCTACACTGAAGCTTTCTTT; D: -; V: TRBV10-3; J: TRBJ1-1; size: -
CDR3: CAWSPQGTAAYEQYF; DNA: TGTGCCTGGAGTCCGCAGGGAACTGCGGCCTACGAGCAGTACTTC; D: -; V: TRBV30; J: TRBJ2-7; size: -
CDR3: CASNRRAGVGPGNTIYF; DNA: TGTGCCAGCAACCGCCGGGCGGGGGTGGGCCCTGGAAACACCATATATTTT; D: -; V: TRBV28; J: TRBJ1-3; size: few
CDR3: CASSLPGQSQSEQYF; DNA: TGTGCCAGCAGCCTACCGGGACAGTCACAATCCGAGCAGTACTTC; D: TRBD1; V: TRBV5-4; J: TRBJ2-7; size: few
CDR3: CASSYADSPGNTIYF; DNA: TGTGCCAGCAGTTACGCCGACAGTCCTGGAAACACCATATATTTT; D: -; V: TRBV6-5; J: TRBJ1-3; size: few
CDR3: CASSYRNRDEQYF; DNA: TGTGCCAGCAGCTACCGAAACAGGGACGAGCAGTACTTC; D: -; V: TRBV13; J: TRBJ2-7; size: -
CDR3: CASSLEGPATAFF; DNA: TGTGCCAGCAGCTTAGAGGGTCCAGCCACCGCTTTCTTT; D: -; V: TRBV11-2; J: TRBJ1-1; size: few
CDR3: CASSLRRGVKQYF; DNA: TGTGCCAGCAGCCTCAGACGGGGGGTGAAGCAGTACTTC; D: TRBD2; V: TRBV14; J: TRBJ2-7; size: -
CDR3: CASSPTPGRGGYTF; DNA: TGTGCCAGCAGCCCTACGCCGGGGCGAGGGGGCTACACCTTC; D: -; V: TRBV7-2; J: TRBJ1-2; size: -
CDR3: CASSKASEGKETQYF; DNA: TGTGCCAGCAGCAAAGCAAGTGAGGGGAAAGAGACCCAGTACTTC; D: -; V: TRBV21-1; J: TRBJ2-5; size: -
CDR3: CATSGGVRGRADEQYF; DNA: TGTGCCACCAGCGGAGGGGTTCGCGGGAGGGCGGACGAGCAGTACTTC; D: TRBD2; V: TRBV15; J: TRBJ2-7; size: -
CDR3: CASSPGEGPATNEKLFF; DNA: TGTGCCAGCAGCCCCGGGGAGGGCCCTGCAACTAATGAAAAACTGTTTTTT; D: -; V: TRBV7-8; J: TRBJ1-4; size: -
CDR3: CASSLQSYGYTF; DNA: TGTGCCAGCAGTTTACAGAGCTATGGCTACACCTTC; D: -; V: TRBV12-3/TRBV12-4; J: TRBJ1-2; size: once
CDR3: CASSPGLAGGRTGELFF; DNA: TGTGCCAGCAGCCCGGGACTAGCGGGAGGACGCACCGGGGAGCTGTTTTTT; D: TRBD2; V: TRBV4-2; J: TRBJ2-2; size: once
CDR3: CASSRPQGALGNEKLFF; DNA: TGTGCCAGCAGTCGTCCACAGGGGGCCCTGGGTAATGAAAAACTGTTTTTT; D: TRBD1; V: TRBV25-1; J: TRBJ1-4; size: once
CDR3: CASRPTRAHNSPLHF; DNA: TGTGCCAGCAGACCCACACGGGCCCATAATTCACCCCTCCACTTT; D: -; V: TRBV7-8; J: TRBJ1-6; size: -
CDR3: CASSVLQGVNTEAFF; DNA: TGTGCCAGCAGCGTGCTACAGGGGGTTAACACTGAAGCTTTCTTT; D: TRBD1; V: TRBV5-6; J: TRBJ1-1; size: -
CDR3: CASAGPGQNNYGYTF; DNA: TGTGCTAGTGCCGGACCGGGACAGAATAACTATGGCTACACCTTC; D: TRBD1; V: TRBV12-5; J: TRBJ1-2; size: few
CDR3: CASSQDVTQPYGYTF; DNA: TGCGCCAGCAGCCAAGATGTTACACAGCCCTATGGCTACACCTTC; D: -; V: TRBV4-3; J: TRBJ1-2; size: -
CDR3: CASSLYTEDGYTF; DNA: TGTGCCAGCAGTTTATACACCGAGGATGGCTACACCTTC; D: -; V: TRBV6-5; J: TRBJ1-2; size: few
CDR3: CASSTGVPGNTIYF; DNA: TGTGCCAGCAGTACGGGGGTACCGGGAAACACCATATATTTT; D: -; V: TRBV6-5; J: TRBJ1-3; size: -
CDR3: CASSPAGTAAFF; DNA: TGTGCCAGCAGCCCCGCAGGGACTGCAGCTTTCTTT; D: -; V: TRBV14; J: TRBJ1-1; size: -
CDR3: CASSNVGAGNQPQHF; DNA: TGTGCCAGCAGCAACGTTGGAGCGGGGAATCAGCCCCAGCATTTT; D: -; V: TRBV7-9; J: TRBJ1-5; size: -
CDR3: CASSRGVLGIQETQYF; DNA: TGTGCCAGCAGCAGGGGGGTTCTAGGGATACAAGAGACCCAGTACTTC; D: -; V: TRBV11-3; J: TRBJ2-5; size: -
CDR3: CARSVADTQYF; DNA: TGTGCCAGAAGCGTCGCAGATACGCAGTATTTT; D: -; V: TRBV21-1; J: TRBJ2-3; size: -
CDR3: CASSRAGTSGRGGTYEQYF; DNA: TGCGCCAGCAGTCGTGCGGGGACTAGCGGGAGGGGAGGGACATACGAGCAGTACTTC; D: TRBD2; V: TRBV4-1; J: TRBJ2-7; size: -